Below, 27 T cell receptor beta chains from the same sample are listed, as sequenced in a study of cytomegalovirus exposure and HLA in healthy donors. In the PCR, 60 Vbeta and 13 Jbeta primers were used. Measured with immunoSEQ multiplex PCR; TCRdb has only the in-frame clones, and not every one. This sample yields about 180,000 clones, of which around 80% are seen a single time; 1% belongs to the top ten. Material for sequencing was PBMCs. The source of these receptors is a woman aged 45-59 years in good health and CMV-seropositive.

The chain is built from TRBV5-6 and TRBJ2-7; 9 bases agree with TRBD1. The germline gives CDR1 SGHDT, CDR2 YYEEEE. This CDR3 is built from 16 residues. With V trimmed by 3 bases and J by 4 bases, 11 bases remained unmatched. CDR3 sequence: CASSWAGGQGSYEQYF. CDR3 bases: TGTGCCAGCAGCTGGGCGGGTGGACAGGGGAGTTACGAGCAGTACTTC.

This chain links TRBV28 with TRBJ2-7, with TRBD1 as a possible D gene (5 bases). The germline gives CDR1 MDHEN, CDR2 SYDVKM. The CDR3 runs 16 residues. V was shortened by 6 bases and J by 1 base, with 19 bases between the two germline ends. In nucleotides, the CDR3 is TGTGCCAGCAGAGGGGCGGCAGGGCGAGATTCCTACGAGCAGTACTTC. This translates into CASRGAAGRDSYEQYF.

The chain couples TRBV2 to TRBJ2-1; TRBD2 matches 8 bases. The CDR3 spans 15 residues. The V and J ends lost 5 bases and 7 bases, in that order; junction bases with no gene match: 10. Germline V gene lookup returns CDR1 SNHLY and CDR2 FYNNEI. CDR3 amino acids: CASSNGGADENEQFF. CDR3 DNA: TGTGCCAGCAGTAACGGGGGGGCCGATGAGAATGAGCAGTTCTTC.

The chain has TRBV5-1 and TRBJ1-1, with a weak D call TRBD1 (6 bases). Per germline, CDR1 SGHRS and CDR2 YFSETQ. Trimming took 0 bases from V and 10 from J, leaving 10 bases between them. The CDR3 totals 12 residues. CDR3: CASSLEGGTAFF. Here the CDR3 DNA reads TGCGCCAGCAGCTTGGAGGGGGGGACAGCTTTCTTT.

The rearrangement joins TRBV19 to TRBJ1-2; 7 nucleotides align to TRBD1. V lost 3 bases to trimming and J lost 5 bases; unmatched junction nucleotides: 6. This CDR3 region has 14 residues. Germline CDR1 and CDR2: LNHDA and SQIVND (reference sequence). The chain's CDR3 is CASSIENRGYGYTF. DNA for the CDR3: TGTGCCAGTAGTATCGAGAACAGGGGTTATGGCTACACCTTC.

The chain joins TRBV6-1 to TRBJ1-3, with 7 bases aligning to TRBD1. V was pared by 6 bases and J by 2 bases, with 7 bases of the junction left unmatched. The CDR3 length is 15 residues. From germline, CDR1 is MNHNS and CDR2 SASEGT. CDR3 in amino acids: CASRYDRDPGNTIYF. Here the CDR3 DNA reads TGTGCCAGCAGGTACGACAGGGACCCTGGAAACACCATATATTTT.

This clone was detected only once. J is TRBJ1-1 and V is TRBV5-1; 8 bases agree with TRBD1. From germline, CDR1 is SGHRS and CDR2 YFSETQ. V dropped 5 bases and J dropped 3; count of bases not matched to a gene: 6. The CDR3 extends over 14 amino acids. CDR3 in DNA: TGCGCCAGCAGTCAACGGACAGGGTACACTGAAGCTTTCTTT. This sequence encodes CASSQRTGYTEAFF.

The chain combines TRBV12-5 with TRBJ2-1; 8 nucleotides align to TRBD2. The length of the CDR3 is 18 residues. J lost 0 bases, V lost 5 bases, and 12 bases had no gene match. Germline loops: CDR1 LGHNT, CDR2 FRNRAP. The CDR3 region has the DNA TGTGCTAGTGGTCTCTCCCGAACTAGCGGTAGCTCCTACAATGAGCAGTTCTTC. It specifies CASGLSRTSGSSYNEQFF.

The gene calls are TRBV27 and TRBJ1-2, with 7 bases that match TRBD1. CDR3 length equals 15 residues. V dropped 6 bases and J dropped 1; count of bases not matched to a gene: 8. CDR1 is MNHEY and CDR2 is SMNVEV in the germline V gene (reference sequence). CDR3 nucleotide sequence: TGTGCCAGCAGATCACAGGGGCCGAATAACTATGGCTACACCTTC. Protein: CASRSQGPNNYGYTF.

The chain combines TRBV7-9 with TRBJ1-4, with D hard to call. Germline CDR1 reads SEHNR; CDR2 reads FQNEAQ (reference sequence). The germline V and J ends were trimmed by 6 bases and 4 bases, with 3 bases remaining between them. This CDR3 is 11 amino acids long. CDR3 nucleotide sequence: TGTGCCAGCAGTCTTAATGAAAAACTGTTTTTT. It translates to CASSLNEKLFF. Based on the CDR3 plus reference TRBV7-9 and TRBJ1-4, the full variable domain is DTGVSQNPRHKITKRGQNVTFRCDPISEHNRLYWYRQTLGQGPEFLTYFQNEAQLEKSRLLSDRFSAERPKGSFSTLEIQRTEQGDSAMYLCASSLNEKLFFGSGTQLSVL.

The chain carries TRBV5-8 and TRBJ1-1, with a weak D call TRBD1 (6 bases). The CDR3 runs to 15 residues. Germline values: CDR1 SGHTS, CDR2 YDEGEE. V lost 0 bases, J lost 1 base, and 10 bases lay in between. CDR3 sequence (DNA): TGTGCCAGCAGCTTGGTTCTACAGGGGAACACTGAAGCTTTCTTT. Encoded protein: CASSLVLQGNTEAFF.

V is TRBV11-2 and J is TRBJ2-7; TRBD1 is a possible D gene (5 bases). From germline, CDR1 is SGHAT and CDR2 FQNNGV. This CDR3 comprises 14 residues. V lost 2 bases, J lost 1 base, and 9 bases lay in between. The CDR3 spells CASSLSTVSYEQYF. CDR3 bases: TGTGCCAGCAGCTTATCGACAGTGTCCTACGAGCAGTACTTC.

The table lists this clone with a count of one. The rearrangement uses TRBV7-2 and TRBJ2-1; no firm D call. The CDR3 has 13 amino acids. In germline, CDR1 is SGHTA, CDR2 FQGNSA. V lost 0 bases to trimming and J lost 6 bases, with 6 bases between them. The CDR3 loop is CASSLAASNEQFF. CDR3 DNA: TGTGCCAGCAGCTTAGCGGCATCCAATGAGCAGTTCTTC. Supplemented by reference TRBV7-2 and TRBJ2-1, the full variable domain reads GAGVSQSPSNKVTEKGKDVELRCDPISGHTALYWYRQSLGQGLEFLIYFQGNSAPDKSGLPSDRFSAERTGGSVSTLTIQRTQQEDSAVYLCASSLAASNEQFFGPGTRLTVL.

This clone appeared a few times. A single base is all that separates this from a far larger clone, so a read error is likely. This chain uses TRBV30 with TRBJ1-1; D is unresolved. This CDR3 spans 11 amino acids. V was shortened by 5 bases and J by 5 bases, with 9 bases between the two germline ends. Germline loops: CDR1 GTSNPN, CDR2 SVGIG (reference sequence). In DNA form, the CDR3 reads TGTGCCTGGGCCAGGTCGACTGAAGCTTTCTTT. Its translation is CAWARSTEAFF.

The V call is TRBV7-2, the J call TRBJ2-7; 7 positions match TRBD1. The CDR3 is made up of 12 amino acids. The germline V gene encodes CDR1 SGHTA and CDR2 FQGNSA. Germline trimming cut 4 bases from V and 6 bases from J; bases unmatched to any gene: 3. CDR3 residues: CASSSTGVEQYF. In DNA form, the CDR3 reads TGTGCCAGCAGCTCCACAGGGGTCGAGCAGTACTTC.

The chain employs TRBV27 and TRBJ1-2; 10 nucleotides agree with TRBD1. The J segment lost 11 bases and the V segment lost 2 bases, leaving 2 bases of the junction unmatched. There are 12 residues in the CDR3. Germline assignment: CDR1 MNHEY and CDR2 SMNVEV (reference sequence). CDR3 bases: TGTGCCAGCAGTTTAAGGGACAGGGGTTACACCTTC. Its translation: CASSLRDRGYTF.

The chain employs TRBV18 and TRBJ1-2; D may be TRBD1 (6 bases). CDR1 is KGHSH and CDR2 is LQKENI in the germline V gene. The CDR3 spans 19 residues. With 5 bases removed from V and 9 bases from J, the gap between germline ends came to 34 bases. CDR3 DNA sequence: TGTGCCAGCTCATCACTTGAAAACAGGGCAAGATCGGGGCCCATGAGCTACACCTTC. This sequence encodes CASSSLENRARSGPMSYTF. The whole variable domain, remainder taken from reference TRBV18 and TRBJ1-2, is NAGVMQNPRHLVRRRGQEARLRCSPMKGHSHVYWYRQLPEEGLKFMVYLQKENIIDESGMPKERFSAEFPKEGPSILRIQQVVRGDSAAYFCASSSLENRARSGPMSYTFGSGTRLTVV.

This rearrangement joins TRBV7-9 to TRBJ1-6, with 10 bases aligning to TRBD1. CDR3 length: 16 amino acids. The germline V gene has CDR1 SEHNR and CDR2 FQNEAQ (reference sequence). Losses at the gene ends were 5 bases for V and 9 bases for J; bases not matched to a gene: 10. The CDR3 DNA reads as TGTGCCAGCAGCCGGAACTTAAGGGACAGGGGTTCACCCCTCCACTTT. It is translated as CASSRNLRDRGSPLHF.

The chain employs TRBV7-2 and TRBJ1-2, with D tentatively TRBD1 (6 bases). Per germline, CDR1 SGHTA and CDR2 FQGNSA. V lost 5 bases and J 4 bases, leaving 20 bases between the germline ends. CDR3 length: 16 residues. The CDR3 loop is CASSLKTGLFIYGYTF. For the CDR3, the DNA is TGTGCCAGCAGCCTAAAAACAGGGTTGTTTATCTATGGCTACACCTTC.

The chain uses TRBV4-2 and TRBJ2-6; the D gene is possibly TRBD1 (6 bases). This CDR3 spans 15 amino acids. Germline lookup yields CDR1 LGHNA and CDR2 YNFKEQ. The ends were cut back, 8 bases at V and 2 bases at J, with 13 bases in the middle. In DNA, the CDR3 is TGTGCCAGCGGGAAAGGGGGAGCTGGGGCCAACGTCCTGACTTTC. Its translation is CASGKGGAGANVLTF.

CDR3 amino acids: CASSLAGVGSGANVLTF. Here the CDR3 DNA reads TGCGCCAGCAGCTTGGCCGGGGTGGGCTCTGGGGCCAACGTCCTGACTTTC. The rearrangement joins TRBV5-1 to TRBJ2-6; D perhaps matches TRBD2 (5 bases). Trimming took 0 bases from V and 0 from J, leaving 10 bases between them. The CDR3 length is 17 residues. CDR1 and CDR2 (germline): SGHRS, YFSETQ. Combining the CDR3 with reference TRBV5-1 and TRBJ2-6 gives the whole variable domain KAGVTQTPRYLIKTRGQQVTLSCSPISGHRSVSWYQQTPGQGLQFLFEYFSETQRNKGNFPGRFSGRQFSNSRSEMNVSTLELGDSALYLCASSLAGVGSGANVLTFGAGSRLTVL.

The rearrangement links TRBV2 to TRBJ1-5, with 9 bases identical to TRBD1. Germline CDR1 SNHLY, CDR2 FYNNEI. After removal of 3 bases from V and 7 bases from J, the junction contained 7 bases not matched to a gene. CDR3 length equals 15 residues. This CDR3 reads CASSETGQGRQPQHF. CDR3 coding DNA: TGTGCCAGCAGTGAGACGGGACAGGGACGCCAGCCCCAGCATTTT.

The CDR3 DNA reads TGTGCCAGCAGTTCCCCCAAGAAGGGGCAGTACGAGCAGTACTTC. Translated: CASSSPKKGQYEQYF. V usage is TRBV6-5 and J usage is TRBJ2-7; D is possibly TRBD1 (5 bases). V was clipped by 4 bases and J by 4 bases, with 17 bases between them. The CDR3 contains 15 residues. CDR1 and CDR2 from the germline V gene are MNHEY and SVGAGI.

The DNA for the CDR3 is TGTGCCAGCAGTCGGCGGGGACAGGGGGATTCACCCCTCCACTTT. Amino acids: CASSRRGQGDSPLHF. The chain joins TRBV27 to TRBJ1-6, with 11 nucleotides matching TRBD1. The junction had 5 bases not matched to a gene; V was cut back by 5 bases and J by 8 bases. Germline lookup yields CDR1 MNHEY and CDR2 SMNVEV (reference sequence). The CDR3 is 15 amino acids.

This sequence joins TRBV7-8 and TRBJ2-3, with a tentative D call TRBD2 (5 bases). V was trimmed by 1 base and J by 2 bases, leaving 13 bases between them. CDR3 length: 16 residues. CDR1 SGHVS and CDR2 FQNEAQ come from the germline V gene. CDR3 amino acids: CASSLGERTFTDTQYF. DNA for the CDR3: TGTGCCAGCAGCTTAGGGGAGCGCACGTTCACAGATACGCAGTATTTT.

This clone came up once. The J gene is TRBJ1-2, the V gene TRBV21-1; the table's D call of TRBD1 was not tested on the DNA. TRBV21-1 is a pseudogene. The CDR3 spans 14 residues. The CDR3 loop reads CASSLPGTDYGYTF. For the CDR3, the DNA is TGTGCCAGCAGCCTCCCCGGGACAGACTATGGCTACACCTTC.

This sequence joins TRBV19 and TRBJ1-2, with a possible D match to TRBD1 (6 bases). This CDR3 spans 14 amino acids. V was shortened by 3 bases and J by 5 bases, with 13 bases between the two germline ends. Germline-derived CDR1 and CDR2 are LNHDA and SQIVND (reference sequence). The CDR3 DNA follows: TGTGCCAGTAGTATTCTACAGGGACATTATGGCTACACCTTC. Translated: CASSILQGHYGYTF.